A single sample is the source of the 17 T cell receptor beta chains below, sequenced in a study of blood T cells in healthy people across ages. Primed by a sample-barcoded 5' primer and a J-beta primer mix, a second PCR proceeded for about 6 to 12 cycles. From the 5' RACE reads, TCRdb called clonotypes with MiXCR, one entry per CDR3 protein. Seen here are roughly 1,500,000 distinct CDR3 sequences, approximately 42% observed once, and the top ten hold approximately 7.9%. Source material: blood. These receptors were taken from a woman between 18 and 29 years old in good health.

The table lists this clonotype with a few counts. This chain links TRBV6-2 or TRBV6-3 with TRBJ2-7; TRBD2 matches at 7 bases. Germline V gene lookup returns CDR1 MNHEY and CDR2 SVGEGT. V gave up 4 bases and J gave up 0 bases; unmatched junction bases: 9. The CDR3 has 16 residues. In DNA, the CDR3 is TGTGCCAGCAGTTTCCCGCGGCGGGAGCCCTCCTACGAGCAGTACTTC. Translating it yields CASSFPRREPSYEQYF.

As DNA, the CDR3 is TGCAGTGCTGAACTAGGGGGATACAATCAGCCCCAGCATTTT. Encoded protein: CSAELGGYNQPQHF. V and J are TRBV20-1 and TRBJ1-5, with D perhaps TRBD1 (6 bases). CDR1 and CDR2 from the germline V gene are DFQATT and SNEGSKA (reference sequence). V shed 5 bases and J shed 3 bases, with 14 bases lying between them. The CDR3 runs 14 residues.

The chain joins TRBV12-3 or TRBV12-4 to TRBJ1-6; D perhaps matches TRBD1 (5 bases). This CDR3 has 14 amino acids. Between the trimmed V and J ends, which lost 6 bases and 8 bases, there was a span of 14 bases. The CDR3 DNA follows: TGTGCCAGCAGGCCGATCCAGGGCCATTCACCCCTCCACTTT. Protein: CASRPIQGHSPLHF.

J is TRBJ1-6 and V is TRBV7-9, with 8 positions matching TRBD1. Germline assignment: CDR1 SEHNR and CDR2 FQNEAQ (reference sequence). The CDR3 extends over 16 amino acids. Trimming took 1 base from V and 8 from J; bases not matched to a gene: 7. This CDR3 is CASSLVGAGGDSPLHF. The DNA of the CDR3 is TGTGCCAGCAGCTTAGTAGGGGCAGGGGGCGATTCACCCCTCCACTTT.

The table lists this clonotype with a few counts. V is TRBV10-3 and J is TRBJ1-2; TRBD1 might be the D (5 bases). Trimming took 4 bases from V and 9 from J, leaving 12 bases between them. CDR3 length equals 12 residues. CDR1 and CDR2 (germline): ENHRY, SYGVKD. CDR3: CAISGERTSYTF. CDR3 coding DNA: TGTGCCATCAGTGGGGAACGGACAAGCTACACCTTC.

The J gene is TRBJ1-2, the V gene TRBV5-1, with a possible D match to TRBD1 (6 bases). The CDR3 length is 15 residues. V dropped 2 bases and J dropped 4 bases, with 15 bases sitting between them. CDR1 is SGHRS, CDR2 YFSETQ, per germline. This chain's CDR3 is CASSFVVQGGYGYTF. The DNA for the CDR3 is TGCGCCAGCAGCTTTGTCGTACAGGGCGGCTATGGCTACACCTTC.

This chain connects TRBV27 to TRBJ1-6; 10 nucleotides agree with TRBD1. Germline values: CDR1 MNHEY, CDR2 SMNVEV (reference sequence). The CDR3 is 16 amino acids. The ends lost 0 bases at V and 6 bases at J; junction bases unmatched: 2. CDR3 sequence: CASSLSRTGGNSPLHF. In DNA form, the CDR3 reads TGTGCCAGCAGTTTATCGAGGACAGGGGGTAATTCACCCCTCCACTTT.

This clonotype was observed a few times. The chain links TRBV12-3 or TRBV12-4 to TRBJ2-7; 8 bases fit TRBD2. CDR3 size: 13 residues. With V trimmed by 6 bases and J by 5 bases, 6 bases remained unmatched. The DNA of the CDR3 is TGTGCCAGCAGCCTGTGGCGGGAGGACGAGCAGTACTTC. It is translated as CASSLWREDEQYF.

As regards this clonotype: A much larger clonotype is one base distant, so this may be a read error. The gene calls are TRBV29-1 and TRBJ2-5; no clear D. Germline CDR1 reads SQVTM; CDR2 reads ANQGSEA. This CDR3 is 12 amino acids long. V lost 2 bases to trimming and J lost 11 bases, with 15 bases between them. In DNA form, the CDR3 reads TGCAGCGTTGAATCCGGGCTCGGTGAGCAGTACTTC. As protein: CSVESGLGEQYF.

This chain connects TRBV9 to TRBJ1-2; no firm D call. V lost 2 bases and J lost 12, with 5 bases in between. From germline, CDR1 is SGDLS and CDR2 YYNGEE. The CDR3 consists of 9 residues. CDR3 DNA sequence: TGTGCCAGCAGCGTCCCCCACACCTTC. Translation gives CASSVPHTF.

The CDR3 nucleotides are TGCGCCAGCAGCCAAGGTCGACGGACTAGCCGTCTGAGGGATACGCAGTATTTT. Translating gives CASSQGRRTSRLRDTQYF. The chain carries TRBV4-1 and TRBJ2-3; TRBD2 aligns across 8 bases. This CDR3 comprises 18 residues. The germline V gene has CDR1 MGHRA and CDR2 YSYEKL. With V trimmed by 1 base and J by 6 bases, 15 bases remained unmatched.

There are a few counts of this clonotype. The CDR3 DNA reads TGTGCCAGCAGCTCTATTGGACAGTACAATGAGCAGTTCTTC. It codes for CASSSIGQYNEQFF. V gene TRBV7-9 combines with J gene TRBJ2-1; a weak D match, TRBD1 (6 bases). The V gene lost 4 bases and the J gene lost 4 bases, with 11 bases spanning the gap. CDR1 SEHNR and CDR2 FQNEAQ come from the germline V gene (reference sequence). This CDR3 comprises 14 residues.

A note on this clonotype: A read error may explain this, as a much larger clone is one base away. The chain employs TRBV20-1 and TRBJ2-3; 8 nucleotides match TRBD2. Germline V lookup: CDR1 DFQATT, CDR2 SNEGSKA (reference sequence). The CDR3 runs to 16 residues. The CDR3 sequence: CSAPLAGGKITDTKYF. The CDR3 nucleotides read TGCAGTGCTCCTTTGGCGGGGGGCAAAATCACAGATACGAAGTATTTT.

This clonotype was seen only a few times. The V and J genes are TRBV7-9 and TRBJ2-4; 9 bases align to TRBD2. Near its end, the DNA agrees better with TRBJ2-7, so the J call may be wrong. Germline assignment: CDR1 SEHNR and CDR2 FQNEAQ (reference sequence). This CDR3 is 15 amino acids long. Written as DNA, the CDR3 is TGTGCCAGCAGCTCGAGAGCGGGAGGCCTCTACGAGCAGTACTTC. Its translation: CASSSRAGGLYEQYF.

This chain uses TRBV7-6 with TRBJ2-1, with 8 nucleotides matching TRBD2. V dropped 6 bases and J dropped 5; count of bases not matched to a gene: 3. CDR3 size: 13 residues. The V gene's germline CDR1 is SGHVS and CDR2 FNYEAQ. CDR3 protein: CASRGTRDNEQFF. DNA for the CDR3: TGTGCCAGCAGGGGGACTAGAGACAATGAGCAGTTCTTC.

This chain links TRBV4-1 with TRBJ2-3, with D maybe TRBD2 (7 bases). The V and J ends lost 1 base and 3 bases respectively, with 17 bases between them. Germline CDR1 MGHRA, CDR2 YSYEKL. CDR3 size: 17 residues. In DNA form, the CDR3 reads TGCGCCAGCAGCCAAGGACGGGGGGCAGGGGAGACAGATACGCAGTATTTT. Its translation is CASSQGRGAGETDTQYF.

V and J are TRBV4-1 and TRBJ1-2, with 7 bases that match TRBD1. This CDR3 has 15 amino acids. V shed 0 bases, J shed 4 bases, and the junction held 5 bases outside the gene matches. Germline V gives CDR1 MGHRA, CDR2 YSYEKL. CDR3 sequence: CASSQDTGDSYGYTF. CDR3 in DNA: TGCGCCAGCAGCCAAGATACAGGGGATAGCTATGGCTACACCTTC.